Shown below are 16 T cell receptor beta chains from a single sample sequenced in a study of blood T cell repertoires in COVID-19. Measured with immunoSEQ multiplex PCR; TCRdb has only the in-frame clones, and not every one. The sample has 250,000 to 300,000 clones, 65% to 90% seen once. Sequenced sample: peripheral blood. These receptor sequences come from a woman aged 55-75 years with active or convalescent COVID-19.

The V gene is TRBV10-3, the J gene TRBJ1-6, with D possibly being TRBD1 (6 bases). CDR3 size: 13 residues. Germline V gene sequence: CDR1 ENHRY, CDR2 SYGVKD. V lost 10 bases to trimming and J lost 12 bases, with 19 bases between them. CDR3 region: CATGDRPKVPLHF. CDR3 in DNA: TGTGCCACCGGTGACAGGCCAAAGGTACCCCTCCACTTT.

The sample holds a few counts of this clone. The rearrangement links TRBV3-1 (or the pseudogene TRBV3-2) to TRBJ1-1, with 7 bases identical to TRBD1. The CDR3 contains 12 residues. Trimming removed 4 bases from V and 10 bases from J; junction bases left unmatched: 6. Germline CDR1 is LGHDT and CDR2 is YNNKEL (reference sequence). CDR3 sequence (DNA): TGTGCCAGCAGCCTTACAGGGGTACGAGCTTTCTTT. Its translation is CASSLTGVRAFF.

CDR3 protein: CAIGQTSGNTIYF. CDR3 sequence (DNA): TGTGCCATCGGACAGACCTCTGGAAACACCATATATTTT. The chain has TRBV10-3 and TRBJ1-3, with D perhaps TRBD1 (6 bases). Trimming took off 8 bases at V and 0 bases at J, with 8 bases between the two ends. The CDR3 loop spans 13 amino acids. The germline V gene encodes CDR1 ENHRY and CDR2 SYGVKD.

CDR3 DNA: TGCGCCAGCAGCGGAACCTCCGGGACAGGGAATGAGCAGTTCTTC. Translation gives CASSGTSGTGNEQFF. The genes are TRBV5-1 and TRBJ2-1; TRBD1 aligns across 9 bases. CDR3 length equals 15 residues. The junction had 9 bases not matched to a gene; V was cut back by 4 bases and J by 7 bases. CDR1 is SGHRS and CDR2 is YFSETQ in the germline V gene.

This clone appeared a single time. J is TRBJ2-1 and V is TRBV4-1; 10 positions agree with TRBD2. Germline-derived CDR1 and CDR2 are MGHRA and YSYEKL. The CDR3 has 18 residues. V gave up 0 bases and J gave up 6 bases; unmatched junction bases: 11. The CDR3 DNA reads TGCGCCAGCAGCCAAGAGTTGCCGGGGCTAGCGGGGGTCAATGAGCAGTTCTTC. Its translation: CASSQELPGLAGVNEQFF.

This clone was seen a few times. The J gene is TRBJ1-5, the V gene TRBV6-2 or TRBV6-3; 7 bases map to TRBD1. The CDR3 contains 16 residues. The V segment lost 2 bases and the J segment 2 bases; nucleotides outside the gene matches: 6. Germline V gene sequence: CDR1 MNHEY, CDR2 SVGEGT. The CDR3: CASSYPTGPRNQPQHF. DNA for the CDR3: TGTGCCAGCAGTTACCCGACAGGGCCCCGCAATCAGCCCCAGCATTTT.

This chain joins TRBV7-8 and TRBJ2-5, with D possibly matching TRBD1 (6 bases). CDR1 and CDR2 (germline): SGHVS, FQNEAQ. The length of the CDR3 is 13 residues. V lost 2 bases to trimming and J lost 5 bases, with 9 bases between them. The CDR3 sequence: CASSLFTGETQYF. The CDR3 DNA follows: TGTGCCAGCAGCTTATTCACAGGGGAGACCCAGTACTTC.

The CDR3 protein is CASSLGTAVNYGYTF. Written as DNA, the CDR3 is TGTGCCAGCAGCCTTGGGACAGCTGTTAACTATGGCTACACCTTC. This rearrangement joins TRBV7-2 to TRBJ1-2, with 7 bases matching TRBD1. The CDR3 sequence is 15 residues long. Germline values: CDR1 SGHTA, CDR2 FQGNSA. V trimming: 5 bases; J trimming: 1 base; junction bases outside the gene matches: 7.

The chain combines TRBV4-2 with TRBJ2-5; 10 bases fit TRBD2. The length of the CDR3 is 15 residues. The germline V gene has CDR1 LGHNA and CDR2 YNFKEQ. V was clipped by 4 bases and J by 3 bases; unmatched bases: 5. CDR3 amino acids: CASSPLGLAEETQYF. The CDR3 DNA reads TGTGCCAGCAGCCCACTCGGACTAGCGGAAGAGACCCAGTACTTC.

The V call is TRBV20-1, the J call TRBJ2-1; TRBD2 is a possible D gene (5 bases). Trimming stripped 6 bases from V and 10 bases from J, with 13 bases between. CDR1 is DFQATT, CDR2 SNEGSKA, per germline (reference sequence). This CDR3 spans 11 amino acids. CDR3 DNA sequence: TGCAGTGCGAAACTAGTCCAGGAGCAGTTCTTC. This translates into CSAKLVQEQFF.

This chain uses TRBV27 with TRBJ2-1, with 7 bases fitting TRBD1. The CDR3 is made up of 12 amino acids. The V gene end was trimmed by 6 bases and the J gene end by 8 bases; junction bases not matched to a gene: 4. The germline V gene has CDR1 MNHEY and CDR2 SMNVEV (reference sequence). The CDR3 nucleotides read TGTGCCAGCAGCAGACAGGGACATGAGCAGTTCTTC. Translation gives CASSRQGHEQFF.

This clone came up a few times. The V call is TRBV27, the J call TRBJ2-1, with a tentative D call TRBD1 (5 bases). The CDR3 has 15 residues. Germline V CDR1 and CDR2: MNHEY, SMNVEV (reference sequence). The V end was cut by 6 bases, the J end by 6 bases, with 18 bases between. CDR3 protein: CASRMGRVEGNEQFF. CDR3 bases: TGTGCCAGCAGAATGGGCAGGGTGGAAGGCAATGAGCAGTTCTTC.

The CDR3 region is CASSYSYRGPYEQYF. CDR3 nucleotide sequence: TGTGCCAGCAGTTACTCTTACAGGGGGCCCTACGAGCAGTACTTC. The genes are TRBV6-2 or TRBV6-3 and TRBJ2-7; 9 nucleotides agree with TRBD1. The CDR3 runs 15 residues. CDR1 and CDR2 (germline): MNHEY, SVGEGT. Trimming removed 0 bases from V and 2 bases from J; junction bases left unmatched: 2.

The chain combines TRBV6-5 with TRBJ1-4; D is unresolved. The V and J ends lost 6 bases and 0 bases respectively, with 11 bases between them. CDR1 is MNHEY and CDR2 is SVGAGI in the germline V gene. This CDR3 has 15 residues. CDR3 bases: TGTGCCAGCAGGAGAGTTGAATCAACTAATGAAAAACTGTTTTTT. Translation gives CASRRVESTNEKLFF.

The rearrangement joins TRBV24-1 to TRBJ1-2; D may be TRBD1 (5 bases). CDR1 is KGHDR and CDR2 is SFDVKD in the germline V gene. This CDR3 has 17 amino acids. V was pared by 5 bases and J by 0 bases, with 18 bases between. CDR3 coding DNA: TGTGCCACCAGTGTTGGACACCACAAGCGTTCTAACTATGGCTACACCTTC. It encodes CATSVGHHKRSNYGYTF.

This clone showed up many times. The chain is built from TRBV7-3 and TRBJ2-7, with 7 bases lining up with TRBD1. The trim removed 6 bases at V and 4 bases at J, leaving 9 bases unmatched. The germline CDR1 and CDR2 sequences are SGHTA and FQGTGA. The CDR3 consists of 14 residues. CDR3 sequence: CASRPTGTAYEQYF. DNA for the CDR3: TGTGCCAGCAGGCCGACCGGGACAGCGTACGAGCAGTACTTC.